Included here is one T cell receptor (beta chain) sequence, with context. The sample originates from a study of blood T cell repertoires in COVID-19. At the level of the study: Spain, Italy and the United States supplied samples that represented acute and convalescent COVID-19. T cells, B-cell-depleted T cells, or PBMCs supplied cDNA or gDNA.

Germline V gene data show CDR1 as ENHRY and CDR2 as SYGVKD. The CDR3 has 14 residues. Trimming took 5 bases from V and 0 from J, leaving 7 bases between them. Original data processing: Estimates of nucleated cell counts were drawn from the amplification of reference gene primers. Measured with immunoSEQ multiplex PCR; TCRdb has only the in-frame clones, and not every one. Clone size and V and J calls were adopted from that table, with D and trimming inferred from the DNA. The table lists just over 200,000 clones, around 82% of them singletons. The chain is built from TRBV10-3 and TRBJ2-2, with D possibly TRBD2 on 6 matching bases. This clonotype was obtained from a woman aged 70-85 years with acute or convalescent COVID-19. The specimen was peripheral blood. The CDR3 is CAISWGANTGELFF. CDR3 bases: TGTGCCATCAGTTGGGGGGCGAACACCGGGGAGCTGTTTTTT.